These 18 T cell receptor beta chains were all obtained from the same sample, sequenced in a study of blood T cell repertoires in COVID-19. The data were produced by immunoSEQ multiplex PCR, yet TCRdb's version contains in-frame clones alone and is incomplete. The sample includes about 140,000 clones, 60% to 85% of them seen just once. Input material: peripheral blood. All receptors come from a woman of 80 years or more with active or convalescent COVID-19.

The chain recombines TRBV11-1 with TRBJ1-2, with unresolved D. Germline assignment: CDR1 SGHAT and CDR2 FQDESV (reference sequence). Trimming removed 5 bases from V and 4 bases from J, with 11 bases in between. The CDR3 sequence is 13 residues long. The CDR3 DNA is TGTGCCAGCAGCCCTGACGGGAGCTATGGCTACACCTTC. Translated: CASSPDGSYGYTF.

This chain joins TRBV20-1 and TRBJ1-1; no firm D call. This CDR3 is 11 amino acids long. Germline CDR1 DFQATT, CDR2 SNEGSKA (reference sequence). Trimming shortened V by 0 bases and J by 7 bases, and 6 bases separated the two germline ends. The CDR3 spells CSAREPSEAFF. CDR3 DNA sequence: TGCAGTGCTAGAGAACCGAGTGAAGCTTTCTTT.

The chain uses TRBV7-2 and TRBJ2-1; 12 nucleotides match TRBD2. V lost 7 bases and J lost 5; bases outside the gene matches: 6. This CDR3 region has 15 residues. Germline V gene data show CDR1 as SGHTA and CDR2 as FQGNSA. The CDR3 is CASNLAGGQDNEQFF. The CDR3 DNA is TGTGCCAGCAACCTAGCGGGGGGGCAGGACAATGAGCAGTTCTTC.

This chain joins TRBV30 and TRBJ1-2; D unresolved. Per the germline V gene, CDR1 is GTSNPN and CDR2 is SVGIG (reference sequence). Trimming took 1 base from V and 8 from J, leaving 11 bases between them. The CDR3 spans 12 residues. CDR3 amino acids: CAWSDAAGGYTF. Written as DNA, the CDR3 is TGTGCCTGGAGTGACGCCGCGGGGGGCTACACCTTC.

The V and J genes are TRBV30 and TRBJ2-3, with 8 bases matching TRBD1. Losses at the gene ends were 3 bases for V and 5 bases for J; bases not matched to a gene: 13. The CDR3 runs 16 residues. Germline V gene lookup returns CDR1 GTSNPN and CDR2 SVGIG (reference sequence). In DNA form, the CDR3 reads TGTGCCTGGAGCGTCACCAGGACAGGGTCGGGAGATACGCAGTATTTT. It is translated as CAWSVTRTGSGDTQYF. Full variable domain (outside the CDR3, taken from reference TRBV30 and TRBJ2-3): SQTIHQWPATLVQPVGSPLSLECTVEGTSNPNLYWYRQAAGRGLQLLFYSVGIGQISSEVPQNLSASRPQDRQFILSSKKLLLSDSGFYLCAWSVTRTGSGDTQYFGPGTRLTVL.

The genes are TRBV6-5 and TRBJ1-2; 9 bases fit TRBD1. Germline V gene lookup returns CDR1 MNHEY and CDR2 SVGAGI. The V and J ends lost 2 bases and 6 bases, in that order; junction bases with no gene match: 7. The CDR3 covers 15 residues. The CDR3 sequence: CASSYLTGGSDGYTF. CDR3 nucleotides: TGTGCCAGCAGTTACCTGACAGGGGGGAGCGATGGCTACACCTTC.

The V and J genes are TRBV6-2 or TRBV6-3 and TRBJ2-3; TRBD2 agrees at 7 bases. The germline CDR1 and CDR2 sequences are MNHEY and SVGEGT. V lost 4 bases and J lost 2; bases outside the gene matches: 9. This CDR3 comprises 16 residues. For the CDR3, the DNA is TGTGCCAGCAGTTTTACCAAGGGACTACTCACAGATACGCAGTATTTT. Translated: CASSFTKGLLTDTQYF.

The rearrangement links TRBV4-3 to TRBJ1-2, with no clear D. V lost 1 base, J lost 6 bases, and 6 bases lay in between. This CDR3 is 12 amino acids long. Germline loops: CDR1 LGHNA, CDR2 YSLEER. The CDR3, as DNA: TGCGCCAGCAGCCAAGGACGGGATGGCTACACCTTC. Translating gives CASSQGRDGYTF.

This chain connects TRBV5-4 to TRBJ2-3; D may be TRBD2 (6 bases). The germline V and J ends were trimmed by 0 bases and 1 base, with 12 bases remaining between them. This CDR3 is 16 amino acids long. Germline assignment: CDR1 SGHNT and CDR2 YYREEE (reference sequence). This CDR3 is CASSLGRGSRTDTQYF. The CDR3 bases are TGTGCCAGCAGCTTGGGGAGGGGATCCCGCACAGATACGCAGTATTTT.

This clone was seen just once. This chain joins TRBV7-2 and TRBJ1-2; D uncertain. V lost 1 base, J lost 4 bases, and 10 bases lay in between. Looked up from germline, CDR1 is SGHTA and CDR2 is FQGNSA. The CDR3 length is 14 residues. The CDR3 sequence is CASSLEGRAYGYTF. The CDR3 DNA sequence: TGTGCCAGCAGCTTAGAAGGGAGGGCCTATGGCTACACCTTC.

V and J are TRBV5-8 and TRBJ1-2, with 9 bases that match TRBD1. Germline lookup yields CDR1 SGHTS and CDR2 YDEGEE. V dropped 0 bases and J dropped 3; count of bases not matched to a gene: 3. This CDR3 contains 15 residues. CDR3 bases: TGTGCCAGCAGCTTGGTAACAGGGGGCCACTATGGCTACACCTTC. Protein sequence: CASSLVTGGHYGYTF.

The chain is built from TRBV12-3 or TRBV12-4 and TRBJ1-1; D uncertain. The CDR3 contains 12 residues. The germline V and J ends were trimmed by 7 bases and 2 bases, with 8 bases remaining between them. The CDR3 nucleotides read TGTGCCAGCAACACGGGAAACACTGAAGCTTTCTTT. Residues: CASNTGNTEAFF.

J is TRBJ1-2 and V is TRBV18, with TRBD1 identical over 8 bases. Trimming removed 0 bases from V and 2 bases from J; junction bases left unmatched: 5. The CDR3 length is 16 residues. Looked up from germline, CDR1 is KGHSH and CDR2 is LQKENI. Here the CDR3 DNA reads TGTGCCAGCTCACCACCAAACAGGGGGGTGAACTATGGCTACACCTTC. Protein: CASSPPNRGVNYGYTF.

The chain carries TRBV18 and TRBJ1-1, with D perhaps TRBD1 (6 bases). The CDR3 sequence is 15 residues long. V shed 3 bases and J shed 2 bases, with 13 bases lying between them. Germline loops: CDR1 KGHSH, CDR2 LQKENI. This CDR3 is CASSPINRDNTEAFF. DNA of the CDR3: TGTGCCAGCTCACCTATCAACAGGGATAACACTGAAGCTTTCTTT.

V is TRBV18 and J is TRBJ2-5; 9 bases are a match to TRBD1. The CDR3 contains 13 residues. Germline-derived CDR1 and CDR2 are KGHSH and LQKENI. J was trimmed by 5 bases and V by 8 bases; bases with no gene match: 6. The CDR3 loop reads CASTQGAGETQYF. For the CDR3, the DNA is TGTGCCAGCACACAGGGGGCAGGGGAGACCCAGTACTTC.

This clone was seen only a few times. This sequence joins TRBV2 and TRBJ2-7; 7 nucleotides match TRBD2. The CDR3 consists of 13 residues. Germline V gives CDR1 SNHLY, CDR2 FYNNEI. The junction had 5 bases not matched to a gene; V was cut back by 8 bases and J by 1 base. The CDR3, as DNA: TGTGCCAGCGGGCTAGCGGAATCCTACGAGCAGTACTTC. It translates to CASGLAESYEQYF.

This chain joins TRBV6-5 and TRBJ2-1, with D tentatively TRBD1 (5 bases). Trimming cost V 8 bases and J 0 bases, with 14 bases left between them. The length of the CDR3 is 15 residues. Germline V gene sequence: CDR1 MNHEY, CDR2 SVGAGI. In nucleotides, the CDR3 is TGTGCCAGCGCTCACACAGGTAGCTCCTACAATGAGCAGTTCTTC. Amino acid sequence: CASAHTGSSYNEQFF.

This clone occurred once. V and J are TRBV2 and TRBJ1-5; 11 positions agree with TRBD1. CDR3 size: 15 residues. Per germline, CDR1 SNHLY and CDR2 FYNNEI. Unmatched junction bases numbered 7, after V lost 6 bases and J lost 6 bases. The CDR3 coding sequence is TGTGCCAGCAGGGACAGGGGGCACCGAGGTCAGCCCCAGCATTTT. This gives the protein CASRDRGHRGQPQHF.